What follows is one TCR delta chain and its context. This sample stems from a study of gamma-delta T cells after stem cell transplantation. TCRdb reanalyzed the RT-PCR reads using CATT. This table has approximately 14,000 delta-chain clones, around 33% appearing once. Germline CDR1 TVYSNPD, CDR2 GDNSRS (reference sequence). The CDR3 extends over 17 amino acids. The germline V and J ends were trimmed by 1 base and 0 bases, with 21 bases remaining between them. The receptor was isolated from a human donor. It is not recorded whose cells these are; they may come from a transplant donor. This chain uses TRDV3 with TRDJ1, with D possibly being TRDD2 or TRDD3 (6 bases each). The material sequenced was gamma-delta T cells. The CDR3 sequence is CAFIPSYVDTYTDKLIF. The DNA for the CDR3 is TGTGCCTTTATTCCCTCCTACGTGGATACCTACACCGATAAACTCATCTTT.